This T cell receptor (beta chain) was obtained from a study of T cells in Graves' hyperthyroidism and ophthalmopathy. The wider study: Peripheral blood was secured at the point of initial diagnosis, before any treatment. Findings of the study overall: Expanded thyroid clonotypes (above 0.001) were mostly also found in blood.

The length of the CDR3 is 14 residues. The V gene lost 0 bases and the J gene lost 2 bases, with 7 bases spanning the gap. Germline CDR1 is SGDLS and CDR2 is YYNGEE. Amplification targeted TCR beta CDR3 regions from RNA transcripts. The primer set for the first-round RT-PCR of the TCR CDR3 was HTBI. TCRdb re-called the multiplex PCR reads through MiXCR, storing one row per CDR3 protein. The top ten hold less than 75% of the sample, which has under 400,000 distinct CDR3 sequences, 25% seen once. This clonotype has more than one count but fewer than ten. Its target is not known. The sequence was collected from a man aged 45-65 years with Graves' hyperthyroidism. The sequencing input was blood. V and J are TRBV9 and TRBJ2-3; D is undetermined. The CDR3 protein is CASSVGPATDTQYF. Here the CDR3 DNA reads TGTGCCAGCAGCGTAGGACCAGCCACAGATACGCAGTATTTT.